The 32 T cell receptor beta chains reported below all come from one sample, sequenced in a study of T cell responses to AZD1222 COVID-19 vaccine. Sequenced by immunoSEQ multiplex PCR; TCRdb stores in-frame clones only, minus some. The repertoire holds 150,000 to 160,000 clones, with about 85% as singletons. The sequences come from peripheral blood, collected on day 0 of AZD1222 vaccination. Every receptor here comes from an adult in good health.

The rearrangement joins TRBV7-2 to TRBJ2-7; D might be TRBD1 (5 bases). Trimming cost V 5 bases and J 2 bases, with 16 bases left between them. This CDR3 region has 15 residues. CDR1 and CDR2 (germline): SGHTA, FQGNSA. The CDR3 is CASSATMGRAYEQYF. The CDR3 bases are TGTGCCAGCAGCGCCACTATGGGCAGGGCCTACGAGCAGTACTTC.

This clone appeared once. V gene TRBV12-3 or TRBV12-4 combines with J gene TRBJ2-1, with D possibly TRBD2 on 5 matching bases. The CDR3 is made up of 13 amino acids. The V end was cut by 7 bases, the J end by 9 bases, with 16 bases between. CDR3 sequence: CASTGLSGVEQFF. The CDR3 bases are TGTGCCAGCACGGGGTTGTCCGGGGTTGAGCAGTTCTTC.

This clone appeared a few times. The chain recombines TRBV16 with TRBJ1-5; no clear D. CDR3 length: 15 amino acids. Germline loops: CDR1 KGHSY, CDR2 FQNENV. Trimming cost V 0 bases and J 2 bases, with 8 bases left between them. For the CDR3, the DNA is TGTGCCAGCAGCCAATCGAGCCAGGGCAATCAGCCCCAGCATTTT. Translating gives CASSQSSQGNQPQHF. The whole variable domain, remainder taken from reference TRBV16 and TRBJ1-5, is GEEVAQTPKHLVRGEGQKAKLYCAPIKGHSYVFWYQQVLKNEFKFLISFQNENVFDETGMPKERFSAKCLPNSPCSLEIQATKLEDSAVYFCASSQSSQGNQPQHFGDGTRLSIL.

The genes are TRBV12-3 or TRBV12-4 and TRBJ2-7, with D maybe TRBD2 (5 bases). This CDR3 has 12 residues. Trimming pared 6 bases from V and 6 bases from J, leaving 12 bases between. The CDR3 DNA reads as TGTGCCAGCAGGTCGCCAGGAGGCGAGCAGTACTTC. This translates into CASRSPGGEQYF.

This clone was recorded only once. This rearrangement joins TRBV9 to TRBJ1-2; maybe TRBD1 (6 bases). Looked up from germline, CDR1 is SGDLS and CDR2 is YYNGEE. The V gene lost 3 bases and the J gene lost 4 bases, with 13 bases spanning the gap. This CDR3 spans 14 amino acids. CDR3 nucleotide sequence: TGTGCCAGCAGCGCCCCACAGGGACTCTATGGCTACACCTTC. Translated: CASSAPQGLYGYTF.

This clone was recorded a few times. This rearrangement joins TRBV10-2 to TRBJ2-7; D not resolved. V was trimmed by 0 bases and J by 1 base, leaving 10 bases between them. This CDR3 contains 15 residues. Germline values: CDR1 WSHSY, CDR2 SAAADI. This CDR3 is CASSESWSLSYEQYF. CDR3 DNA: TGCGCCAGCAGTGAGTCGTGGTCCCTTTCCTACGAGCAGTACTTC.

This chain uses TRBV4-3 with TRBJ1-4; 8 bases are shared with TRBD1. V lost 5 bases and J lost 6; bases outside the gene matches: 5. Germline CDR1 reads LGHNA; CDR2 reads YSLEER. The CDR3 loop spans 14 amino acids. CDR3 sequence reads: CASSADRGHEKLFF. CDR3 DNA: TGCGCCAGCAGCGCAGACAGGGGCCATGAAAAACTGTTTTTT.

V gene TRBV28 combines with J gene TRBJ1-2; D not resolved. CDR3 length: 11 amino acids. V lost 2 bases to trimming and J lost 6 bases, with 4 bases between them. Per the germline V gene, CDR1 is MDHEN and CDR2 is SYDVKM. This CDR3 reads CASSLSNGYTF. The CDR3 DNA is TGTGCCAGCAGTTTAAGTAATGGCTACACCTTC.

This clone was found once. J is TRBJ1-1 and V is TRBV7-2, with D possibly TRBD1 on 5 matching bases. V dropped 5 bases and J dropped 1 base, with 11 bases sitting between them. Germline CDR1 SGHTA, CDR2 FQGNSA. The CDR3 has 14 amino acids. This chain's CDR3 is CASSAQGGNTEAFF. The DNA of the CDR3 is TGTGCCAGCAGCGCCCAGGGTGGGAACACTGAAGCTTTCTTT.

V is TRBV20-1 and J is TRBJ1-2; unclear D gene. V was shortened by 5 bases and J by 5 bases, with 9 bases between the two germline ends. CDR3 length equals 11 residues. Germline CDR1 reads DFQATT; CDR2 reads SNEGSKA (reference sequence). In nucleotides, the CDR3 is TGCAGTGCTTACGACACGTATGGCTACACCTTC. Amino acid sequence: CSAYDTYGYTF.

V and J are TRBV5-1 and TRBJ1-2; D remains ambiguous. This CDR3 is 15 amino acids long. From germline, CDR1 is SGHRS and CDR2 YFSETQ. Deletions cut 4 bases from V and 2 bases from J, with 15 bases between. The CDR3, as DNA: TGCGCCAGCAGCCCGGGTTTTGGTGACAACTATGGCTACACCTTC. Amino acid sequence: CASSPGFGDNYGYTF.

The V call is TRBV2, the J call TRBJ1-2; unclear D gene. V lost 3 bases, J lost 4 bases, and 6 bases lay in between. Germline lookup yields CDR1 SNHLY and CDR2 FYNNEI. CDR3 size: 12 residues. The CDR3: CASSEARYGYTF. The DNA of the CDR3 is TGTGCCAGCAGTGAGGCACGCTATGGCTACACCTTC.

The chain employs TRBV7-2 and TRBJ2-1; D is ambiguous. The CDR3 is 13 amino acids. Trimming stripped 8 bases from V and 7 bases from J, with 15 bases between. CDR1 is SGHTA and CDR2 is FQGNSA in the germline V gene. CDR3 DNA: TGTGCCAGCTGCTGGGTTCCCGGGAATGAGCAGTTCTTC. Protein: CASCWVPGNEQFF.

The gene calls are TRBV20-1 and TRBJ2-3; 7 bases line up with TRBD1. With 3 bases clipped from V and 2 bases from J, the junction kept 2 bases outside the gene matches. The CDR3 is made up of 13 amino acids. Germline assignment: CDR1 DFQATT and CDR2 SNEGSKA (reference sequence). The CDR3 loop reads CSASEGATDTQYF. CDR3 nucleotide sequence: TGCAGTGCTAGTGAGGGGGCCACAGATACGCAGTATTTT.

The V gene is TRBV18, the J gene TRBJ1-1; TRBD1 matches at 7 bases. V shed 5 bases, J shed 5 bases, and the junction held 14 bases outside the gene matches. The germline V gene encodes CDR1 KGHSH and CDR2 LQKENI. The CDR3 runs 16 residues. CDR3 amino acids: CASSREMTGSGTEAFF. CDR3 DNA: TGTGCCAGCTCAAGAGAAATGACAGGGTCAGGAACTGAAGCTTTCTTT.

As regards this clone: Other DNA variants within this sample encode the same CDR3. The chain has TRBV5-1 and TRBJ1-3; 8 positions agree with TRBD1. V shed 4 bases and J 4 bases; nucleotides not matched to a gene: 7. CDR1 and CDR2 from the germline V gene are SGHRS and YFSETQ. The CDR3 loop spans 15 amino acids. The CDR3 coding sequence is TGCGCCAGCAGCCTGGACAGGGTTCCAGGAAACACCATATATTTT. This codes for CASSLDRVPGNTIYF.

The V gene is TRBV10-2, the J gene TRBJ1-1, with D uncertain. Germline assignment: CDR1 WSHSY and CDR2 SAAADI. Trimming removed 10 bases at V and 3 bases at J, with 12 bases between. The CDR3 spans 12 residues. CDR3 in DNA: TGCGCCACTGGACGGGAGTACACTGAAGCTTTCTTT. Translated, it gives CATGREYTEAFF.

The chain links TRBV2 to TRBJ1-2, with 12 bases lining up with TRBD1. The V gene end was trimmed by 5 bases and the J gene end by 8 bases; junction bases not matched to a gene: 3. CDR1 is SNHLY and CDR2 is FYNNEI in the germline V gene. The CDR3 is 13 amino acids. CDR3 amino acids: CASSPGTGGGYTF. CDR3 DNA: TGTGCCAGCAGTCCCGGGACAGGGGGCGGCTACACCTTC.

This chain connects TRBV3-1 (or the pseudogene TRBV3-2) to TRBJ2-3; TRBD2 might be the D (6 bases). Germline-derived CDR1 and CDR2 are LGHDT and YNNKEL (reference sequence). V shed 4 bases and J shed 6 bases, with 20 bases lying between them. The CDR3 runs to 16 residues. The CDR3 sequence is CASSPKGGGPYDTQYF. In nucleotides, the CDR3 is TGTGCCAGCAGCCCCAAAGGCGGAGGGCCGTATGATACGCAGTATTTT.

V gene TRBV5-4 combines with J gene TRBJ1-1; 8 positions agree with TRBD1. Germline CDR1 is SGHNT and CDR2 is YYREEE (reference sequence). The junction had 5 bases not matched to a gene; V was cut back by 4 bases and J by 0 bases. There are 15 residues in the CDR3. For the CDR3, the DNA is TGTGCCAGCAGCCCCGACAGGGGATTGAACACTGAAGCTTTCTTT. Amino acids: CASSPDRGLNTEAFF.

This clone appeared a single time. V and J are TRBV6-2 or TRBV6-3 and TRBJ1-1; 7 bases are a match to TRBD1. The CDR3 loop spans 15 amino acids. Unmatched junction bases numbered 6, after V lost 2 bases and J lost 3 bases. CDR1 is MNHEY, CDR2 SVGEGT, per germline. The CDR3 here is CASSYEGGFDTEAFF. Here the CDR3 DNA reads TGTGCCAGCAGTTACGAAGGGGGCTTTGACACTGAAGCTTTCTTT.

The V gene is TRBV6-2 or TRBV6-3, the J gene TRBJ1-5, with no clear D. V shed 0 bases and J shed 1 base, with 10 bases lying between them. In germline, CDR1 is MNHEY, CDR2 SVGEGT. The CDR3 runs 16 residues. Here the CDR3 reads CASSYSTGKSNQPQHF. The CDR3 DNA follows: TGTGCCAGCAGTTACTCGACGGGAAAGAGCAATCAGCCCCAGCATTTT.

This clone was found a few times. The gene calls are TRBV10-1 and TRBJ2-3; 7 nucleotides match TRBD2. CDR1 and CDR2 from the germline V gene are WNHNN and SYGVQD (reference sequence). Unmatched junction bases numbered 5, after V lost 0 bases and J lost 5 bases. The CDR3 contains 15 residues. The CDR3 region is CASSESFAGVDTQYF. The CDR3 region has the DNA TGCGCCAGCAGTGAGTCGTTCGCGGGGGTAGATACGCAGTATTTT.

V usage is TRBV10-3 and J usage is TRBJ2-1; the match to TRBD2 covers 15 bases. Germline trimming cut 3 bases from V and 4 bases from J; bases unmatched to any gene: 1. CDR3 length: 16 residues. Germline CDR1 and CDR2: ENHRY and SYGVKD. CDR3 sequence: CAISEGLAGGYNEQFF. CDR3 nucleotides: TGTGCCATCAGTGAAGGACTAGCGGGGGGGTACAATGAGCAGTTCTTC.

This clone appeared a single time. The chain is built from TRBV7-8 and TRBJ2-7, with D tentatively TRBD2 (5 bases). Germline V gives CDR1 SGHVS, CDR2 FQNEAQ. V was trimmed by 5 bases and J by 5 bases, leaving 22 bases between them. The CDR3 has 16 amino acids. The CDR3 bases are TGTGCCAGCAGCAGAGCCCGAGGAACCCTAGCCCACGAGCAGTACTTC. This encodes CASSRARGTLAHEQYF.

Concerning this clone: At one of its ends the junction is not consistent with the germline gene, which may arise from a read error. This chain links TRBV7-2 with TRBJ1-2, with D maybe TRBD1 (6 bases). Germline assignment: CDR1 SGHTA and CDR2 FQGNSA. This CDR3 is built from 14 residues. The CDR3 DNA is TGTGCCAGCAACTTAAACTTAGGGGGAAATGGCTACACCTTC. Translation gives CASNLNLGGNGYTF.

This chain uses TRBV13 with TRBJ2-5; 11 bases fit TRBD1. After removal of 5 bases from V and 5 bases from J, the junction contained 10 bases not matched to a gene. The CDR3 is 16 amino acids. Germline V lookup: CDR1 PRHDT, CDR2 FYEKMQ (reference sequence). The DNA of the CDR3 is TGTGCCAGCAGCGACTCGCGGACAGGGGGCGCGGAGACCCAGTACTTC. Protein sequence: CASSDSRTGGAETQYF. The full variable domain, rest sourced from reference TRBV13 and TRBJ2-5, is AAGVIQSPRHLIKEKRETATLKCYPIPRHDTVYWYQQGPGQDPQFLISFYEKMQSDKGSIPDRFSAQQFSDYHSELNMSSLELGDSALYFCASSDSRTGGAETQYFGPGTRLLVL.

As regards this clone: Within the sample, other DNA sequences also encode this same CDR3. J is TRBJ2-7 and V is TRBV29-1, with no clear D. Germline assignment: CDR1 SQVTM and CDR2 ANQGSEA. V lost 4 bases, J lost 0 bases, and 4 bases lay in between. The CDR3 has 11 residues. Written as DNA, the CDR3 is TGCAGCGTTGGAGACTCCTACGAGCAGTACTTC. The encoded protein is CSVGDSYEQYF.

V and J are TRBV6-5 and TRBJ1-1; 8 positions match TRBD1. Germline CDR1 is MNHEY and CDR2 is SVGAGI. The ends lost 8 bases at V and 3 bases at J; junction bases unmatched: 5. This CDR3 comprises 13 residues. The CDR3 DNA reads as TGTGCCAGCGCTAGGACAGGGTACACTGAAGCTTTCTTT. Its translation is CASARTGYTEAFF.

This clone was seen more than once but under ten times. The chain recombines TRBV19 with TRBJ2-7; D may correspond to TRBD1 or TRBD2 (7 bases each). V gave up 9 bases and J gave up 5 bases, with 20 bases separating them. CDR1 and CDR2 from the germline V gene are LNHDA and SQIVND (reference sequence). The length of the CDR3 is 14 residues. CDR3 sequence reads: CASQPGGGGHEQYF. DNA for the CDR3: TGTGCCAGCCAACCTGGGGGAGGGGGCCACGAGCAGTACTTC.

The CDR3 loop is CASRSQGGNTEAFF. CDR3 nucleotide sequence: TGTGCCAGCAGATCACAAGGGGGGAACACTGAAGCTTTCTTT. The chain carries TRBV28 and TRBJ1-1; TRBD1 is a possible D gene (6 bases). V lost 6 bases to trimming and J lost 1 base, with 12 bases between them. The CDR3 covers 14 residues. The germline V gene has CDR1 MDHEN and CDR2 SYDVKM. The variable domain in full, completed from reference TRBV28 and TRBJ1-1, reads DVKVTQSSRYLVKRTGEKVFLECVQDMDHENMFWYRQDPGLGLRLIYFSYDVKMKEKGDIPEGYSVSREKKERFSLILESASTNQTSMYLCASRSQGGNTEAFFGQGTRLTVV.

This clone was seen just once. The J gene is TRBJ2-7, the V gene TRBV28; D remains unclear. Looked up from germline, CDR1 is MDHEN and CDR2 is SYDVKM. The CDR3 is made up of 12 amino acids. The V end was cut by 2 bases, the J end by 3 bases, with 5 bases between. The CDR3 sequence: CASSLQSYEQYF. The CDR3 DNA reads as TGTGCCAGCAGTTTACAGAGCTACGAGCAGTACTTC.